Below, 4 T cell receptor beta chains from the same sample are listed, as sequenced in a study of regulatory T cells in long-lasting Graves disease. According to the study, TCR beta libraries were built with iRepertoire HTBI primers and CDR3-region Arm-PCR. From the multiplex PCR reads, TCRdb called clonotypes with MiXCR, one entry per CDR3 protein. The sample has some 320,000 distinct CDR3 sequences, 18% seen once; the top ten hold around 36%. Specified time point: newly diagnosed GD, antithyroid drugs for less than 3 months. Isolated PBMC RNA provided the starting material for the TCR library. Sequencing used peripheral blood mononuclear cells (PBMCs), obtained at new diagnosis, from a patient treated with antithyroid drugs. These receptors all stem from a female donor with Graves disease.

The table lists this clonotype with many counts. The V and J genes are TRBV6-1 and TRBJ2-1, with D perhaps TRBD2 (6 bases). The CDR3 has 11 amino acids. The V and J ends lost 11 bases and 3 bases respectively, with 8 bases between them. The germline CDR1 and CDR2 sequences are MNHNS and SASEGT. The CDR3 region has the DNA TGTGCCGGGCGGGACTACAATGAGCAGTTCTTC. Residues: CAGRDYNEQFF.

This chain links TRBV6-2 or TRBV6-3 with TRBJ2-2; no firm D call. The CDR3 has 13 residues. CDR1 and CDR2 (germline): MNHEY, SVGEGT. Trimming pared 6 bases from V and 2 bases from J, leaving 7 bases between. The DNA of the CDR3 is TGTGCCAGCAGGGGAACAAACACCGGGGAGCTGTTTTTT. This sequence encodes CASRGTNTGELFF.

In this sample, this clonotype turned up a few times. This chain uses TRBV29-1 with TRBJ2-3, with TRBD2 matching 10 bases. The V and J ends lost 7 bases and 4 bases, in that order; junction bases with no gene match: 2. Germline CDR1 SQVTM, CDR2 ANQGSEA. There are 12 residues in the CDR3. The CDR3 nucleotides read TGCAGCGGCGGGACTAGCGCAGATACGCAGTATTTT. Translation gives CSGGTSADTQYF.

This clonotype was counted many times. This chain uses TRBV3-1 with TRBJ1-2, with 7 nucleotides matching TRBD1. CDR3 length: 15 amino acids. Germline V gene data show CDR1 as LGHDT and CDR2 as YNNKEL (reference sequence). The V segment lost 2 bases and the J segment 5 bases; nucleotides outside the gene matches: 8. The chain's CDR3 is CASSQWTDREYGYTF. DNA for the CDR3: TGTGCCAGCAGCCAATGGACAGACAGGGAGTATGGCTACACCTTC.